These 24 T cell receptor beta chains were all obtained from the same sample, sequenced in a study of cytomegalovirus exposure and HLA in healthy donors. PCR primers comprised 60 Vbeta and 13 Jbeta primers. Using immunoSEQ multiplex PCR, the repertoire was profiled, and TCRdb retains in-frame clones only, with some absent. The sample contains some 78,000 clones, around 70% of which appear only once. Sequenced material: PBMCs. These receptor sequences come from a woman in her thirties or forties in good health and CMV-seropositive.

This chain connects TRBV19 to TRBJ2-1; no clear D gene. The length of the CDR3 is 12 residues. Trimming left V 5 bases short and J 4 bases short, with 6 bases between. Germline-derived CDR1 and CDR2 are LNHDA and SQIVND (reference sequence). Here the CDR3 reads CASSESYNEQFF. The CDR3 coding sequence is TGTGCCAGTAGTGAGTCGTACAATGAGCAGTTCTTC.

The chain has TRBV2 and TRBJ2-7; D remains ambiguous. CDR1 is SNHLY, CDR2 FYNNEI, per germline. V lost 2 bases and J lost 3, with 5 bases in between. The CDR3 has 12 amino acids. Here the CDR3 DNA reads TGTGCCAGCAGTGAATCCAGCTACGAGCAGTACTTC. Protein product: CASSESSYEQYF.

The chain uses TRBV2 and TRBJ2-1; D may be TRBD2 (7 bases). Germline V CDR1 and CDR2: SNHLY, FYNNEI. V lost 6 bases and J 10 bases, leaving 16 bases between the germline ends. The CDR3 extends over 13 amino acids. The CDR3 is CASRLASGQEQFF. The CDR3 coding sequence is TGTGCCAGCAGACTAGCGTCAGGACAGGAGCAGTTCTTC. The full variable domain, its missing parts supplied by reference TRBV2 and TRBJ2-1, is EPEVTQTPSHQVTQMGQEVILRCVPISNHLYFYWYRQILGQKVEFLVSFYNNEISEKSEIFDDQFSVERPDGSNFTLKIRSTKLEDSAMYFCASRLASGQEQFFGPGTRLTVL.

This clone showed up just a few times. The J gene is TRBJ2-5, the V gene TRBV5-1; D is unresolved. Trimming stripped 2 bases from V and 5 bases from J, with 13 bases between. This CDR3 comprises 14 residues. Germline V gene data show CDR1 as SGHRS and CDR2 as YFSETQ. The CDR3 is CASSFPVTGETQYF. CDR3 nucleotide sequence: TGCGCCAGCAGCTTTCCGGTTACCGGGGAGACCCAGTACTTC.

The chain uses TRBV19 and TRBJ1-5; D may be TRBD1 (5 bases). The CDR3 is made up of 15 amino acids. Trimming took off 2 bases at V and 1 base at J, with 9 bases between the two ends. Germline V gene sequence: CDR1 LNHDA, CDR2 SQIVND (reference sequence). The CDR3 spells CASSISQGSNQPQHF. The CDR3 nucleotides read TGTGCCAGTAGTATATCCCAGGGCAGCAATCAGCCCCAGCATTTT.

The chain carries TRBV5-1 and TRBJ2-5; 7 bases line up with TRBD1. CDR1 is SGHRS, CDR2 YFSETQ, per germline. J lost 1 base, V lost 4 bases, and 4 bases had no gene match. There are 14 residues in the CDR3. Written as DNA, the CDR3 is TGCGCCAGCAGCATTCAGGGGGTCCAAGAGACCCAGTACTTC. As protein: CASSIQGVQETQYF.

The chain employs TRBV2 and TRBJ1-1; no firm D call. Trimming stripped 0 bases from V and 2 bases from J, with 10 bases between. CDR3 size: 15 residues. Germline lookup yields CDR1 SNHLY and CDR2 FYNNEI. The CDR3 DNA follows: TGTGCCAGCAGTGAAGCTTTAAACAGAAACACTGAAGCTTTCTTT. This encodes CASSEALNRNTEAFF.

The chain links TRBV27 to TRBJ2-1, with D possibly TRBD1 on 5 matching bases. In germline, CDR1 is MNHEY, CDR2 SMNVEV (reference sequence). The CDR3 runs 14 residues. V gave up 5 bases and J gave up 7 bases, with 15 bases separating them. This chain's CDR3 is CASSLPGSGNEQFF. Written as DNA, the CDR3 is TGTGCCAGCAGTCTCCCAGGGTCTGGGAATGAGCAGTTCTTC.

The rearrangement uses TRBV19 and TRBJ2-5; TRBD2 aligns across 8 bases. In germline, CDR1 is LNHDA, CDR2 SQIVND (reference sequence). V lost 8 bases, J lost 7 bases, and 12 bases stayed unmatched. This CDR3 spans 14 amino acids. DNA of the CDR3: TGTGCCAGTGGTGGGACTAGTCCAAGGGGGACCCAGTACTTC. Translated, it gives CASGGTSPRGTQYF.

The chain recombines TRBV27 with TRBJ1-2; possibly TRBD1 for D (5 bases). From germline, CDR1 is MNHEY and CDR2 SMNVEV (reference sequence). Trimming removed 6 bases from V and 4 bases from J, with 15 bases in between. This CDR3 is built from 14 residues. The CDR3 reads CASSSIGGFYGYTF. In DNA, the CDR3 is TGTGCCAGCAGCTCCATCGGGGGGTTCTATGGCTACACCTTC.

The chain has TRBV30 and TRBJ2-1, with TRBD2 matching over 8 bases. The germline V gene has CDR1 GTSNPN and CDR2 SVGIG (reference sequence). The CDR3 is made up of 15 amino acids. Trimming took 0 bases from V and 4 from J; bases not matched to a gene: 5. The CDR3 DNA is TGTGCCTGGAGTGTACTGGGACTAGGATACAATGAGCAGTTCTTC. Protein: CAWSVLGLGYNEQFF. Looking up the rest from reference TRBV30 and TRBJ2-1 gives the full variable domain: SQTIHQWPATLVQPVGSPLSLECTVEGTSNPNLYWYRQAAGRGLQLLFYSVGIGQISSEVPQNLSASRPQDRQFILSSKKLLLSDSGFYLCAWSVLGLGYNEQFFGPGTRLTVL.

CDR3 DNA sequence: TGTGCCAGCAGTTCGCGGCCCCAGGGGCCAGATACGCAGTATTTT. Protein: CASSSRPQGPDTQYF. The rearrangement uses TRBV6-5 and TRBJ2-3, with D perhaps matching TRBD1 (6 bases). Germline loops: CDR1 MNHEY, CDR2 SVGAGI. This CDR3 has 15 residues. V lost 4 bases and J 4 bases, leaving 15 bases between the germline ends.

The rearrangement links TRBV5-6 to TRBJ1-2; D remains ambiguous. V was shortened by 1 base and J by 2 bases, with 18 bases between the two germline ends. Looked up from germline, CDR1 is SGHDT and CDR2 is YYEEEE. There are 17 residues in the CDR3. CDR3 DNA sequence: TGTGCCAGCAGCTTGTTGCGCCTTACTCAAGAGAACTATGGCTACACCTTC. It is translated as CASSLLRLTQENYGYTF.

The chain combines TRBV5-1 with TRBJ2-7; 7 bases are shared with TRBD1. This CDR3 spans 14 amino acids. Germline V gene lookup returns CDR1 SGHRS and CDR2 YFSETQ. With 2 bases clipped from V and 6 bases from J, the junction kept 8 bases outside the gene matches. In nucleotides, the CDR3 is TGCGCCAGCAGCTTCGGGACAGACACAACCGAGCAGTACTTC. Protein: CASSFGTDTTEQYF. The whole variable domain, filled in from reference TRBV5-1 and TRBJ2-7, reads KAGVTQTPRYLIKTRGQQVTLSCSPISGHRSVSWYQQTPGQGLQFLFEYFSETQRNKGNFPGRFSGRQFSNSRSEMNVSTLELGDSALYLCASSFGTDTTEQYFGPGTRLTVT.

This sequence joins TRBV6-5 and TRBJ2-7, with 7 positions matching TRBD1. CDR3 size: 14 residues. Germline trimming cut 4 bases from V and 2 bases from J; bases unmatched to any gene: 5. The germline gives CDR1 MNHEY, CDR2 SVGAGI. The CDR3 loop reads CASSSGQVTYEQYF. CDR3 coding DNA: TGTGCCAGCAGTTCCGGACAGGTTACCTACGAGCAGTACTTC.

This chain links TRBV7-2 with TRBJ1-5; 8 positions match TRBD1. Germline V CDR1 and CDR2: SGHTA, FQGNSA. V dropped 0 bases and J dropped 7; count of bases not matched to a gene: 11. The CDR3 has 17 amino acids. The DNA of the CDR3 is TGTGCCAGCAGCTTAGCTCAGGGGGCTGGTCTTGGACAGCCCCAGCATTTT. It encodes CASSLAQGAGLGQPQHF.

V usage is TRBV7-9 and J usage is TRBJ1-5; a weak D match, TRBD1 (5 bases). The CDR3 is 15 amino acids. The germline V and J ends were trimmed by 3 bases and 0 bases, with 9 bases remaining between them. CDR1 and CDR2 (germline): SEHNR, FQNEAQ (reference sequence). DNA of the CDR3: TGTGCCAGCAGCTTGGGGGGGGGTAGCAATCAGCCCCAGCATTTT. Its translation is CASSLGGGSNQPQHF.

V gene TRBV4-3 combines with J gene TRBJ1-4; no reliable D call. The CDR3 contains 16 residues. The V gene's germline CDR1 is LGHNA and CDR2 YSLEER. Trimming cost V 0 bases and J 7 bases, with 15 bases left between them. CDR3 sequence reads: CASSQDLTQGSEKLFF. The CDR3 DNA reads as TGCGCCAGCAGCCAAGATTTAACACAAGGGAGTGAAAAACTGTTTTTT.

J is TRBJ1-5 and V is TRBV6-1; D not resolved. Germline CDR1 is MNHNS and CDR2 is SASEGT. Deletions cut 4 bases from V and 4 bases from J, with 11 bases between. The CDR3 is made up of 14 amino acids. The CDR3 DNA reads TGTGCCAGCAGTGTCCTAAACCTAAATCAGCCCCAGCATTTT. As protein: CASSVLNLNQPQHF.

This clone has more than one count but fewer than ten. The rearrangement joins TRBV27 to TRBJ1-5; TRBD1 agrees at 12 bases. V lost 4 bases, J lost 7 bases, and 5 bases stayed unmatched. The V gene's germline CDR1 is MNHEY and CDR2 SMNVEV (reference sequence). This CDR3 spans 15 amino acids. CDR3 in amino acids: CASSSGTGGYQPQHF. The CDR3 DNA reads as TGTGCCAGCAGTTCCGGGACAGGGGGCTACCAGCCCCAGCATTTT.

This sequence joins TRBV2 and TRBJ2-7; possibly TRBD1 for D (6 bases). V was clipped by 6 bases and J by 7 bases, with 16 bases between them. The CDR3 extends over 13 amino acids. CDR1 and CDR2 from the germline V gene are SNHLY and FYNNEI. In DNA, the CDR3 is TGTGCCAGCAGGTCGGACAGTCCGTGGGAGCAGTACTTC. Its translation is CASRSDSPWEQYF.

CDR3 loop: CASRAGTSGRAEQFF. CDR3 in DNA: TGTGCCAGCAGGGCCGGGACTAGCGGGAGGGCTGAGCAGTTCTTC. This rearrangement joins TRBV6-1 to TRBJ2-1; TRBD2 matches at 16 bases. Germline CDR1 and CDR2: MNHNS and SASEGT. The junction had 5 bases not matched to a gene; V was cut back by 6 bases and J by 9 bases. This CDR3 has 15 amino acids.

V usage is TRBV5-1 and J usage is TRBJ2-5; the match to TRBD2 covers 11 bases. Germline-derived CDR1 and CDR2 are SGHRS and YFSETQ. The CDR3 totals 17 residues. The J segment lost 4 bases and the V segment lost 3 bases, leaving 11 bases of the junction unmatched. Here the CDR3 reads CASSWPIAGGPRETQYF. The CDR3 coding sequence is TGCGCCAGCAGCTGGCCTATAGCGGGGGGGCCGAGAGAGACCCAGTACTTC.

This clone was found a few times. The CDR3 here is CAITASGPLPRVDEQFF. Written as DNA, the CDR3 is TGTGCCATCACGGCTAGCGGACCCCTTCCTCGGGTCGATGAGCAGTTCTTC. The chain joins TRBV10-3 to TRBJ2-1, with TRBD2 matching over 7 bases. The CDR3 is 17 residues long. The germline V gene has CDR1 ENHRY and CDR2 SYGVKD. V lost 7 bases, J lost 8 bases, and 20 bases stayed unmatched.